These T cell receptor beta chains were read from a single sample in a study of blood T cells in healthy people across ages. TCRdb re-derived calls from the 5' RACE reads in MiXCR, one entry per CDR3 protein. The top ten hold 15% of the sample, which has 630,000 or so distinct CDR3 sequences, around 32% seen once. Sequenced: blood. Receptor source: a woman older than 75 in good health. CDR3s include the opening cysteine and the closing phenylalanine or tryptophan. A D gene is named only where the DNA matches it firmly. Clone size is not always given. Where it is, it says once, few, many or a class for expanded clones.

size	J	V	D	DNA	CDR3
once	TRBJ1-1	TRBV20-1	TRBD1	TGCAGTGCCGTAAGAACCGGGACAGACAACACTGAAGCTTTCTTT	CSAVRTGTDNTEAFF
many	TRBJ1-1	TRBV20-1	-	TGCAGTGCTAGCAGGACCAACACTGAAGCTTTCTTT	CSASRTNTEAFF
-	TRBJ2-7	TRBV7-9	TRBD2	TGTGCCAGCACCGAACTAGCGGGGCCTCTATTCTACGAGCAGTACTTC	CASTELAGPLFYEQYF
many	TRBJ2-3	TRBV25-1	-	TGTGCCAGCAGTGAAACGGGCATTATTAGAGATACGCAGTATTTT	CASSETGIIRDTQYF
many	TRBJ2-1	TRBV7-2	-	TGTGCCAGCAGCCTCTCGGCGGGCCCCTACAATGAGCAGTTCTTC	CASSLSAGPYNEQFF
-	TRBJ1-1	TRBV5-4	-	TGTGCCAGCAGCTTACCCGGCAGCATGAACACTGAAGCTTTCTTT	CASSLPGSMNTEAFF
-	TRBJ2-5	TRBV20-1	-	TGCAGTGGTTGGGCTTCGGGCGCGACCCAGTACTTC	CSGWASGATQYF
-	TRBJ2-7	TRBV11-1	TRBD1	TGTGCCAGCAGCGCTGTAGGGGGCGGCGAGCAGTACTTC	CASSAVGGGEQYF
-	TRBJ2-1	TRBV12-3/TRBV12-4	-	TGTGCCATCCCAAAAGGGGGGAGGAGGGTGGGGGCATACAATGAGCAGTTCTTC	CAIPKGGRRVGAYNEQFF
many	TRBJ2-7	TRBV9	TRBD1	TGTGCCAGCAGCGTAGAAGGGACAGGGGCTTACTACGAGCAGTACTTC	CASSVEGTGAYYEQYF
many	TRBJ2-7	TRBV7-6	-	TGTGCCAGCAGCTTAGAGGACAAGGGTATCTACGAGCAGTACTTC	CASSLEDKGIYEQYF
-	TRBJ2-7	TRBV6-5	TRBD1	TGTGCCAGCAGTTCTCTTTGGACAGGGGCCATCTCCTACGAGCAGTACTTC	CASSSLWTGAISYEQYF
many	TRBJ2-1	TRBV30	-	TGTGCCTGGACACCGCCAGGGCTGAATCGAGAGCAGTTCTTC	CAWTPPGLNREQFF
-	TRBJ1-1	TRBV10-3	-	TGTGCCATCAATGTGGACAGACCCAGTTATGAAGCTTTCTTT	CAINVDRPSYEAFF
many	TRBJ2-4	TRBV2	-	TGTGCCAGCATTCCAGAAAATCTAGCCAAAAACATTCAGTACTTC	CASIPENLAKNIQYF
many	TRBJ2-1	TRBV6-2/TRBV6-3	-	TGTGCCAGCAGTTACGGAACTAGATTCCATGAGCAGTTCTTC	CASSYGTRFHEQFF
many	TRBJ1-2	TRBV20-1	-	TGCAGTGCCGTAGGTATGTCAGAGGGCGCCGATGGCTACACCTTC	CSAVGMSEGADGYTF
many	TRBJ1-1	TRBV20-1	TRBD1	TGCAGTGCTAGAGCCACAGGGGGCGGCACTGAAGCTTTCTTT	CSARATGGGTEAFF
many	TRBJ2-1	TRBV20-1	-	TGCAGTGCTGGGGGCAGGGGCGGGGATGAGCAGTTCTTC	CSAGGRGGDEQFF
-	TRBJ1-1	TRBV5-6	-	TGTGCCAGCAGCTTGGAGGGCAGGGTGGACACTGAAGCTTTCTTT	CASSLEGRVDTEAFF
many	TRBJ2-5	TRBV6-1	-	TGTGCCAGCAGTGGGACACTACAAGAGACCCAGTACTTC	CASSGTLQETQYF
few	TRBJ1-1	TRBV5-1	-	TGCGCCAGCAGCTTGGGGGGGGAACCGAACACTGAAGCTTTCTTT	CASSLGGEPNTEAFF
-	TRBJ2-5	TRBV13	-	TGTGCCAGCAAGACAGGAGGGGAGACCCAGTACTTC	CASKTGGETQYF
many	TRBJ2-1	TRBV5-1	-	TGCGCCAGCCGATCGGCTATGACAGGATACAATGAGCAGTTCTTC	CASRSAMTGYNEQFF
many	TRBJ2-3	TRBV7-2	-	TGTGCCAGCAGCTTACGGGGATTAGAGGATACGCAGTATTTT	CASSLRGLEDTQYF
many	TRBJ2-3	TRBV28	-	TGTGCCAGCAGTTTACCTAACACAGATACGCAGTATTTT	CASSLPNTDTQYF
few	TRBJ2-7	TRBV20-1	-	TGCAGTGCTACCGCCGGGGGCGAGCAGTACTTC	CSATAGGEQYF
many	TRBJ2-5	TRBV20-1	-	TGCAGTGCTGGTGGGGGGTACCAAGAGACCCAGTACTTC	CSAGGGYQETQYF
-	TRBJ1-2	TRBV5-1	-	TGCGCCAGCAGCCGCGGTGGGGACACAACTAACTATGGCTACACCTTC	CASSRGGDTTNYGYTF
many	TRBJ2-7	TRBV5-1	-	TGCGCCAGCAGCGTGAGGTTGACCTACGAGCAGTACTTC	CASSVRLTYEQYF
-	TRBJ2-5	TRBV29-1	-	TGCAGCGTTGAATCTGGGGAGACCCAGTACTTC	CSVESGETQYF
-	TRBJ1-2	TRBV27	-	TGTGCCAGCGGCGAGGATCCGGACTATGGCTACACCTTC	CASGEDPDYGYTF